This T cell receptor beta chain comes out of a study of blood T cell repertoires in COVID-19. Study processing details: Amplifying reference gene primers gave estimates of nucleated cell counts. The method was immunoSEQ multiplex PCR; TCRdb's version includes in-frame clones alone and lacks a portion of them. V, J and clone size were drawn from that table, and D and trimming were deduced from the DNA. The top ten hold around 2% of the sample, which has about 130,000 clones, roughly nine tenths seen once. Seattle's cohort entered during active infection and was followed longitudinally. This CDR3 has 14 amino acids. Germline trimming cut 6 bases from V and 5 bases from J; bases unmatched to any gene: 7. Germline loops: CDR1 MDHEN, CDR2 SYDVKM.

The origin of this receptor is a man aged 50 or older with COVID-19, enrolled during active disease. The sample was peripheral blood. V and J are TRBV28 and TRBJ2-5, with 9 bases matching TRBD1. CDR3 sequence (DNA): TGTGCCAGCAGATCACAGGGGGCCCTCGAGACCCAGTACTTC. This codes for CASRSQGALETQYF.